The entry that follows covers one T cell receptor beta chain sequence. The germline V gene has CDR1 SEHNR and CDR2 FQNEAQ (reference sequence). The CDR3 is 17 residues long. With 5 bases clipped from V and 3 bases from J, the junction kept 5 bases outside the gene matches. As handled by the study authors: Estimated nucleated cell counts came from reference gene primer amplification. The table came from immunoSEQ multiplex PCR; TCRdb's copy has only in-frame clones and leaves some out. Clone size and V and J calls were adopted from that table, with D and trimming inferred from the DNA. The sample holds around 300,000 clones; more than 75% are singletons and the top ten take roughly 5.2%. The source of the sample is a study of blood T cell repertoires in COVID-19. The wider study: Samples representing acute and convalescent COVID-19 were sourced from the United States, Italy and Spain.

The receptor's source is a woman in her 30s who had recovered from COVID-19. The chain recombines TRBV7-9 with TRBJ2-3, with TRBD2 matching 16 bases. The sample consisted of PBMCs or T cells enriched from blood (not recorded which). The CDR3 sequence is CASSAGTSGGATDTQYF. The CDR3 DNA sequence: TGTGCCAGCAGCGCGGGGACTAGCGGGGGGGCAACAGATACGCAGTATTTT.